The clone carrying this T cell receptor beta chain has only one observation. Its antigen is not known. This CDR3 comprises 13 residues. CDR1 SEHNR and CDR2 FQNEAQ come from the germline V gene (reference sequence). Trimming pared 0 bases from V and 4 bases from J, leaving 7 bases between. Assay: immunoSEQ multiplex PCR; the TCRdb copy retains only in-frame clones and omits some. The repertoire holds roughly 60,000 clones, approximately 84% seen once, with approximately 4.7% in the top ten. The sample is drawn from a study of OX40 agonist ivuxolimab in advanced cancers. Whole-study context: Patients were treated with intravenous ivuxolimab, dosed at 0.01 to 10 mg/kg and infused every 2 weeks. The dose-escalation cohort had hepatocellular carcinoma, melanoma, renal cell or head and neck cancer.

Study results and caveats: CD8+ T cells averaged more expanded clones than CD4+. Both blood CD4+ and CD8+ T cells showed clonal growth by week 6 at 0.1 to 3.0 mg/kg.

The chain is built from TRBV7-9 and TRBJ2-7; D uncertain. This specimen was CD4+ or CD8+ T cells sorted from blood, taken in a trial of the OX40 agonist ivuxolimab. The TCR originated in an adult with an advanced solid tumor such as melanoma, head and neck, liver or kidney cancer. The chain's CDR3 is CASSLAPGYEQYF. Written as DNA, the CDR3 is TGTGCCAGCAGCTTAGCGCCCGGGTACGAGCAGTACTTC.